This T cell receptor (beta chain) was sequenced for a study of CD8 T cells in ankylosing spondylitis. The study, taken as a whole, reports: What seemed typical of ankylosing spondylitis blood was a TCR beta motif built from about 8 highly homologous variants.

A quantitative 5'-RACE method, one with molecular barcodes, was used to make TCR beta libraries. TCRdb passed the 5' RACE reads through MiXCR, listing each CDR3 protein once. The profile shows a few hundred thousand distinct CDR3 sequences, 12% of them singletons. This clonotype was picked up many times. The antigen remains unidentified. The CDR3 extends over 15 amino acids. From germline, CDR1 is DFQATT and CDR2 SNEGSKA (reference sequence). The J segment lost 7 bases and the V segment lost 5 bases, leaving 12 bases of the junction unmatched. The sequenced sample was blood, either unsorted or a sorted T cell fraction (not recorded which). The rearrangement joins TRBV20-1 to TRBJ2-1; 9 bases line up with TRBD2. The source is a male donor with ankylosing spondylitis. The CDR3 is CSARPVAGDWNEQFF. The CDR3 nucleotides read TGCAGTGCTCGGCCAGTAGCGGGGGATTGGAATGAGCAGTTCTTC.